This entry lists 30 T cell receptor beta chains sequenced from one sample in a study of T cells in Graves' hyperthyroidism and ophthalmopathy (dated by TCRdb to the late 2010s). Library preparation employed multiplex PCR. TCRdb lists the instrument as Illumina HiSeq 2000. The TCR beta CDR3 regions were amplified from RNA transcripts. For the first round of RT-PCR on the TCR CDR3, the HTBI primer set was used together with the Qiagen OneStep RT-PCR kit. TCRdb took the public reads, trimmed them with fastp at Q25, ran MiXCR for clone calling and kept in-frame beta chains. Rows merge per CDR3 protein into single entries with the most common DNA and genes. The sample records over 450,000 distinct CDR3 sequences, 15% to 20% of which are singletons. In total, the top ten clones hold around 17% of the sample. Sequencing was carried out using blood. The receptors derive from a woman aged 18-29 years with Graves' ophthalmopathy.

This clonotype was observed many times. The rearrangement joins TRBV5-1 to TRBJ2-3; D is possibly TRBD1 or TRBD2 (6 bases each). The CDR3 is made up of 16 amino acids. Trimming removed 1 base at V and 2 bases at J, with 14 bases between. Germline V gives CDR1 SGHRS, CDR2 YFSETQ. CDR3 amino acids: CASSLSPGEDTDTQYF. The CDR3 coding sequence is TGCGCCAGCAGCTTGTCTCCAGGGGAGGACACAGATACGCAGTATTTT.

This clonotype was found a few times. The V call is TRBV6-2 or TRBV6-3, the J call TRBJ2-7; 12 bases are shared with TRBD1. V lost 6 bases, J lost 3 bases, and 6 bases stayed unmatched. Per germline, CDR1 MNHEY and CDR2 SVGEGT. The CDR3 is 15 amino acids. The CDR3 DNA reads TGTGCCAGCAGGTCGGGACAGGGGGCTTTCTACGAGCAGTACTTC. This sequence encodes CASRSGQGAFYEQYF.

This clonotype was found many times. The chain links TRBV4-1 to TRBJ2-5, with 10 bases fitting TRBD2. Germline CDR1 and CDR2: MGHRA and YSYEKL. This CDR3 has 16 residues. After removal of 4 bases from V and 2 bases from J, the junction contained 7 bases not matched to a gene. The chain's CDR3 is CASSPRLAGTQETQYF. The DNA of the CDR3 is TGCGCCAGCAGCCCCCGACTAGCGGGCACTCAAGAGACCCAGTACTTC.

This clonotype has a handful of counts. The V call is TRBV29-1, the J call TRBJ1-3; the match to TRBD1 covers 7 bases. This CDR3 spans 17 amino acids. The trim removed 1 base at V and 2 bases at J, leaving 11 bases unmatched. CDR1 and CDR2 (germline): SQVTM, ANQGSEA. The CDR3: CSVEVLTGWLAGNTIYF. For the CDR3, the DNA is TGCAGCGTTGAAGTACTGACAGGGTGGCTTGCTGGAAACACCATATATTTT.

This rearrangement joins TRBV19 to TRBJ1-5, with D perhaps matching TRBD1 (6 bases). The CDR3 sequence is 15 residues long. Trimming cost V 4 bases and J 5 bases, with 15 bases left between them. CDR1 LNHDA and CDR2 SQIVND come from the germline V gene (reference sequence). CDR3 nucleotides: TGTGCCAGTAGTAACTACAGGGCGGGAGATCAGCCCCAGCATTTT. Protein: CASSNYRAGDQPQHF.

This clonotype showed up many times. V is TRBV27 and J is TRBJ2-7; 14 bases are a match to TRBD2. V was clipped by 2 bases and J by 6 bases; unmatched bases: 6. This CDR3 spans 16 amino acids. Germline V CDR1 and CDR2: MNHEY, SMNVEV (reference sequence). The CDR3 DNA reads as TGTGCCAGCAGTTTACTCGGGACTAGCGGGAGAGTCGAGCAGTACTTC. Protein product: CASSLLGTSGRVEQYF.

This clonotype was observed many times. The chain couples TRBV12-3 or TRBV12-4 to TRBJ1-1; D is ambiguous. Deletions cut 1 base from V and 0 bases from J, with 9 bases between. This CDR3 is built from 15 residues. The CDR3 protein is CASSLELALNTEAFF. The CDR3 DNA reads TGTGCCAGCAGTTTAGAACTGGCCTTGAACACTGAAGCTTTCTTT.

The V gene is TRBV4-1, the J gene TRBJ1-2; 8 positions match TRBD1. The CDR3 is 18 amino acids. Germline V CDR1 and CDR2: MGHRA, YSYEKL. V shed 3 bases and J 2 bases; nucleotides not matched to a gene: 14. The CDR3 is CASSHAPGTGGVNYGYTF. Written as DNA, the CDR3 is TGCGCCAGCAGCCACGCCCCCGGGACAGGCGGTGTAAACTATGGCTACACCTTC.

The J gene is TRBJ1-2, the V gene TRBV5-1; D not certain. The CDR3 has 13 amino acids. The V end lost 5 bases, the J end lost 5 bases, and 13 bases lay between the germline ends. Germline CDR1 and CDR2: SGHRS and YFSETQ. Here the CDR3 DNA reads TGCGCCAGCAGTGAGTCGAACGGATATGGCTACACCTTC. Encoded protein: CASSESNGYGYTF.

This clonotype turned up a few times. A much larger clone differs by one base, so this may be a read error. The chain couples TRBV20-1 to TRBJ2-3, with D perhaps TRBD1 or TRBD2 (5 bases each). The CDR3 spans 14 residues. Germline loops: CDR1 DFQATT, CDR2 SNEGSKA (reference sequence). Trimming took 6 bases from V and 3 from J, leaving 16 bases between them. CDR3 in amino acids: CSAGVRAETDTQYF. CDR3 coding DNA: TGCAGTGCGGGAGTCAGGGCGGAAACAGATACGCAGTATTTT.

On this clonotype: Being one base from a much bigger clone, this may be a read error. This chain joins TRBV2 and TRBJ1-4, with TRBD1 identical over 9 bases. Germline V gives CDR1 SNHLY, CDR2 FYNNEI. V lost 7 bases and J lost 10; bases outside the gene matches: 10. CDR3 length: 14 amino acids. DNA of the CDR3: TGTGCCAGCAAAGCCGGGACAGGGAACGGAAAACTGTTTTTT. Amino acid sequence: CASKAGTGNGKLFF. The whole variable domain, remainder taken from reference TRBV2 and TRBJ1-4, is EPEVTQTPSHQVTQMGQEVILRCVPISNHLYFYWYRQILGQKVEFLVSFYNNEISEKSEIFDDQFSVERPDGSNFTLKIRSTKLEDSAMYFCASKAGTGNGKLFFGSGTQLSVL.

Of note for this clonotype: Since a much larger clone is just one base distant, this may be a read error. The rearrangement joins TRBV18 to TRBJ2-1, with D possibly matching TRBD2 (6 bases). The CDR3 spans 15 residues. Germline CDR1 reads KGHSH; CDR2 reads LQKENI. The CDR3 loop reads CASSPPGGSCNEQFF. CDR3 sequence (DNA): TGTGCCAGCTCACCACCCGGGGGATCCTGCAATGAGCAGTTCTTC. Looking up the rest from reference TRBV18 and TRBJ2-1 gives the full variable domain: NAGVMQNPRHLVRRRGQEARLRCSPMKGHSHVYWYRQLPEEGLKFMVYLQKENIIDESGMPKERFSAEFPKEGPSILRIQQVVRGDSAAYFCASSPPGGSCNEQFFGPGTRLTVL.

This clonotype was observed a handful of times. The CDR3: CASRGTDEQYF. The CDR3 nucleotides are TGTGCCAGCAGGGGGACAGACGAGCAGTACTTC. The chain combines TRBV2 with TRBJ2-7, with TRBD1 matching over 7 bases. The J segment lost 5 bases and the V segment lost 6 bases, leaving 1 base of the junction unmatched. This CDR3 is 11 amino acids long. Germline lookup yields CDR1 SNHLY and CDR2 FYNNEI.

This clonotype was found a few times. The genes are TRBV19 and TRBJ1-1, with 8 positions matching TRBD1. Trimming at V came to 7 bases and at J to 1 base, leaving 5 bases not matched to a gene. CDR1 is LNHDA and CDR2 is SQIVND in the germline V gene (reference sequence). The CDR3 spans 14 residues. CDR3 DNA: TGTGCCAGTAAAGACAGGGGATCGAACACTGAAGCTTTCTTT. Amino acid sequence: CASKDRGSNTEAFF.

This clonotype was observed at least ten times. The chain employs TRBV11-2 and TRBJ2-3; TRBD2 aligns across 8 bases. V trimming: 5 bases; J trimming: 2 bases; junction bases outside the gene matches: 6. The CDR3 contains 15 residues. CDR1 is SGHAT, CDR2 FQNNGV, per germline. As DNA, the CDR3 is TGTGCCAGCAGCCCGGGGACTAGACCCACAGATACGCAGTATTTT. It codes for CASSPGTRPTDTQYF.

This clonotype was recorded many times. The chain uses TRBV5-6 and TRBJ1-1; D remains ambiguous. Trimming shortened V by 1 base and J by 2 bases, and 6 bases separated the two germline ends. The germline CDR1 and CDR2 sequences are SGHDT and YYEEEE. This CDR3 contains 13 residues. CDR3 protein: CASSLPSNTEAFF. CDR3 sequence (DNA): TGTGCCAGCAGCTTGCCCAGTAACACTGAAGCTTTCTTT.

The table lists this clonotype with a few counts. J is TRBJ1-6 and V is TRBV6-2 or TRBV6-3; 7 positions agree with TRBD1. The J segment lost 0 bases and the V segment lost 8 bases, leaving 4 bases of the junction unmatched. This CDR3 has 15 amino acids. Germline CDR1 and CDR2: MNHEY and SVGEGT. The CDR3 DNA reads TGTGCCAGCGGACAGGAGAGCTCCTATAATTCACCCCTCCACTTT. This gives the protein CASGQESSYNSPLHF.

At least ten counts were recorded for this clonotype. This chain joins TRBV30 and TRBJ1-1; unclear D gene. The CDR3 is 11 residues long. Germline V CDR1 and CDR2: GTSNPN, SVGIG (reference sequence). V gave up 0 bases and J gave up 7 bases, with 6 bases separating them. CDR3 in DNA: TGTGCCTGGAGTGTGAAACATGAAGCTTTCTTT. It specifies CAWSVKHEAFF.

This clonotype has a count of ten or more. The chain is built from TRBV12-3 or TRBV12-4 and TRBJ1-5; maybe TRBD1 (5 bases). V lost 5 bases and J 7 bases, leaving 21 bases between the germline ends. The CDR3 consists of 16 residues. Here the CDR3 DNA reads TGTGCCAGCAGTCCCCGACAGTTTATGGTGGGACAGCCCCAGCATTTT. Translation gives CASSPRQFMVGQPQHF.

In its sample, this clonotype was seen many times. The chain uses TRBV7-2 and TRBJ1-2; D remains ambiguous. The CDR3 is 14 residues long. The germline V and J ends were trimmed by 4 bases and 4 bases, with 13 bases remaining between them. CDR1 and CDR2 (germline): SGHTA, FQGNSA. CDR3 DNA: TGTGCCAGCAGCTCCGAGCTTAGGGTCTATGGCTACACCTTC. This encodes CASSSELRVYGYTF.

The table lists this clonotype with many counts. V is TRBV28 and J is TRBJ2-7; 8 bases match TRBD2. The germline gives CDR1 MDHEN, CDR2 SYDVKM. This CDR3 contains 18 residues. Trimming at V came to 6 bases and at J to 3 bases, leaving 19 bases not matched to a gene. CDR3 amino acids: CASRSLGASGFPGYEQYF. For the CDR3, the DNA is TGTGCCAGCAGATCCCTAGGGGCTAGCGGGTTCCCTGGCTACGAGCAGTACTTC.

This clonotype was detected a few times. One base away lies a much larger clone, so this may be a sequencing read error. The CDR3 coding sequence is TGTGCCAGCAGCTCGACAGGGGGTAATGAAAAACTGTTTTTT. Residues: CASSSTGGNEKLFF. The chain employs TRBV7-9 and TRBJ1-4; 9 bases line up with TRBD1. V was pared by 4 bases and J by 4 bases, with 1 base of the junction left unmatched. This CDR3 has 14 residues. Germline V gives CDR1 SEHNR, CDR2 FQNEAQ (reference sequence).

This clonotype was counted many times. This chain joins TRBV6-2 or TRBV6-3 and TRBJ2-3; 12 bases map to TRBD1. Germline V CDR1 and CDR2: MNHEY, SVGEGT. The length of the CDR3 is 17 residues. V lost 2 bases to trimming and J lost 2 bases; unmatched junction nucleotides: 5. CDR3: CASSYPGQGASTDTQYF. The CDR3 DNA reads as TGTGCCAGCAGTTACCCGGGACAGGGGGCTTCCACAGATACGCAGTATTTT.

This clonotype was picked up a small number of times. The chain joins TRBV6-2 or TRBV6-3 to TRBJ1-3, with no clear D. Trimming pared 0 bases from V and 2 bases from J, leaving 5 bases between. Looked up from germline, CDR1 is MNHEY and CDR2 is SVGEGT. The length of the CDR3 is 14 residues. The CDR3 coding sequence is TGTGCCAGCAGTTACTCTCGGACTGGAAACACCATATATTTT. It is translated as CASSYSRTGNTIYF.

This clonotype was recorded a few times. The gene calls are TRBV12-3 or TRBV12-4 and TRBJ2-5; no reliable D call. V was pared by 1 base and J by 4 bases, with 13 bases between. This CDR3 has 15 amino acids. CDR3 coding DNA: TGTGCCAGCAGTTTAGAGGCCCGGGTTCGAGAGACCCAGTACTTC. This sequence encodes CASSLEARVRETQYF.

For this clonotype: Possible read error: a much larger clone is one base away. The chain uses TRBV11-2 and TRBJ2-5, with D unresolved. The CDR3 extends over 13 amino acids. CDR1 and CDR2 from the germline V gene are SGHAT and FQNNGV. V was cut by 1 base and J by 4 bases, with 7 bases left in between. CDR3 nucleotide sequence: TGTGCCAGCAGCTTAGTAGCCCTAGAGACCCAGTACTTC. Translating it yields CASSLVALETQYF.

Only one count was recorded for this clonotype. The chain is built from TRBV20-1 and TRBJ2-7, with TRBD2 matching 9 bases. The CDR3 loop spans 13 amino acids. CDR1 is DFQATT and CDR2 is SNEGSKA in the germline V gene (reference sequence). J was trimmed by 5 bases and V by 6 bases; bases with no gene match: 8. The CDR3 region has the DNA TGCAGTGCCTCGAGCGGGAGGTCTAACGAGCAGTACTTC. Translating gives CSASSGRSNEQYF.

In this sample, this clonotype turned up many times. CDR3 amino acids: CASSQDGLAGYEQYF. CDR3 sequence (DNA): TGTGCCAGCAGCCAAGACGGACTAGCGGGCTACGAGCAGTACTTC. The chain recombines TRBV3-1 with TRBJ2-7; 11 positions agree with TRBD2. Germline assignment: CDR1 LGHDT and CDR2 YNNKEL (reference sequence). J lost 3 bases, V lost 0 bases, and 1 base had no gene match. CDR3 length equals 15 residues.

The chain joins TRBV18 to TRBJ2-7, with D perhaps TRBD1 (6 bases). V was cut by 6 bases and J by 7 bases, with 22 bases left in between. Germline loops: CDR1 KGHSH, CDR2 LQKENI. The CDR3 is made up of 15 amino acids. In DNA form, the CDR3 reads TGTGCCAGCTCCCGGGAACAGGGATCTTCGGGAGAGCAGTACTTC. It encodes CASSREQGSSGEQYF. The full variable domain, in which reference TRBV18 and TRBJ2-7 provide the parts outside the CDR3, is NAGVMQNPRHLVRRRGQEARLRCSPMKGHSHVYWYRQLPEEGLKFMVYLQKENIIDESGMPKERFSAEFPKEGPSILRIQQVVRGDSAAYFCASSREQGSSGEQYFGPGTRLTVT.

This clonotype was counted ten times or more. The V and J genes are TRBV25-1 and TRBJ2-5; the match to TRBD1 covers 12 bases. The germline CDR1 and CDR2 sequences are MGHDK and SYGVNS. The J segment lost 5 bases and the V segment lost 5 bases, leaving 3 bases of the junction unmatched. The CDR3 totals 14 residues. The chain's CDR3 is CASSRDRGLETQYF. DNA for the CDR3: TGTGCCAGCAGTAGGGACAGGGGGCTGGAGACCCAGTACTTC. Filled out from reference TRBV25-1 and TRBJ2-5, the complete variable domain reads EADIYQTPRYLVIGTGKKITLECSQTMGHDKMYWYQQDPGMELHLIHYSYGVNSTEKGDLSSESTVSRIRTEHFPLTLESARPSHTSQYLCASSRDRGLETQYFGPGTRLLVL.